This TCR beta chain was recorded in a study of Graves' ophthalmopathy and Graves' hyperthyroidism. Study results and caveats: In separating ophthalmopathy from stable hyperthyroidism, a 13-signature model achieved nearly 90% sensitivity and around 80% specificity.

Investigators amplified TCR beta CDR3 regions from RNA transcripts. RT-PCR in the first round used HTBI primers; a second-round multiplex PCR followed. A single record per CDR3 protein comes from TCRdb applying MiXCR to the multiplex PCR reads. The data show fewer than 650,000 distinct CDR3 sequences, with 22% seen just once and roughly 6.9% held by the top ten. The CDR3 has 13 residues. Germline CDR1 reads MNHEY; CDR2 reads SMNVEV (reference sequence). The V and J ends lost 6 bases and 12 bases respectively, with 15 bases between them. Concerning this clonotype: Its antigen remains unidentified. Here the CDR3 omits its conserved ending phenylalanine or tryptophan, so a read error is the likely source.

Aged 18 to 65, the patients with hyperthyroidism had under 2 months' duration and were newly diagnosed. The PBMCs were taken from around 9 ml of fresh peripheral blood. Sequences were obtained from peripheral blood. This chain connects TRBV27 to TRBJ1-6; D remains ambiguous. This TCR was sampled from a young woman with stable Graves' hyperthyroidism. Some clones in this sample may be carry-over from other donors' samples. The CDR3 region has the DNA TGTGCCAGCAGCGACGGTGGGGAACTACCCCTCCACCTT. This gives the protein CASSDGGELPLHL.